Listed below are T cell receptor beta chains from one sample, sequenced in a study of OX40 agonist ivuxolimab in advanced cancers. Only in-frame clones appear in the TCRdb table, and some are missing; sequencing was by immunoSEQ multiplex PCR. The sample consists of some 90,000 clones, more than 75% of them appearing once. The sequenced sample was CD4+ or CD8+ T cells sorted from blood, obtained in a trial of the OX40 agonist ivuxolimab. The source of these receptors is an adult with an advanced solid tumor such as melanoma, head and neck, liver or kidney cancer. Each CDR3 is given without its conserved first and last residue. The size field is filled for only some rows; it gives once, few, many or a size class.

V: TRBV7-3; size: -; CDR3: ASSLNRAPQETQY
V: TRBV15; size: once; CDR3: ATSSLGVRETQY
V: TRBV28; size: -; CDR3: ASRSTDRVDYGYT
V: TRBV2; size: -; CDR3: ASTGLQRTDTQY
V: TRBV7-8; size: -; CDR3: ASSPRTGHQETQY
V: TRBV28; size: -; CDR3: ASSLIAGLPHEQF
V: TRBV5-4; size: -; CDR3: ASSFPSSADTQY
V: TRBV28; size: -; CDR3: ASRPSNQPQH
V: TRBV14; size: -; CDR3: ASSQYSGRRKDTQY
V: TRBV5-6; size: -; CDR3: ASSPKPGLAEETQY
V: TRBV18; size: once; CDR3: ASSRQGGNGEQY
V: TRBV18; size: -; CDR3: ASSPTGATEAF
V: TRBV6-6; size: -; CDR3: ASKKQGSNYGYT
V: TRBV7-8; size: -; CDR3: ASSFQETQY
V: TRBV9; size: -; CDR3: ASSPVLERGEQY
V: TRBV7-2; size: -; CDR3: ASSLTSGNYEQY
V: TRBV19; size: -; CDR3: ASSQTGGGANVLT
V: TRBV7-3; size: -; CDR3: ASSHGGQGTQY
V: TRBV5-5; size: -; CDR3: ASSSRWDTQY
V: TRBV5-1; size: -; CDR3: ASSLGGGHRGETQY
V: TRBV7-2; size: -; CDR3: ASSLEVGRWY
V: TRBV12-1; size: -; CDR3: ASSSTPQGPYEQY
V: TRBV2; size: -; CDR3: ASSVGQGGGLETQY
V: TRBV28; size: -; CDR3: ASSNTWRSNQPQH
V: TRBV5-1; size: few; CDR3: ASSLVPASNTGELF
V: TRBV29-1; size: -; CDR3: SVAGVYNEQF
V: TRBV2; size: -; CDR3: ASSVSNLDRDEQF
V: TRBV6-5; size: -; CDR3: ASSRASGVYEQY
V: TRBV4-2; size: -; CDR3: ASSQDRDYEQY
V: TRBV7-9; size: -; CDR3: ASSPQTGATSREQY
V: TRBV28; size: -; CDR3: ASSPGRSSYEQY
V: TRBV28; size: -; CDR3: ASSSGTSNYNEQF
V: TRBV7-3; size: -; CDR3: ASSLSQDYNEQF
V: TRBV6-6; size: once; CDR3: ASSSRLAGFNEQF
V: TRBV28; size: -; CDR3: ASSLIRLAGGAQY
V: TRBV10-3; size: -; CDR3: AISGLPQTFSSGELF
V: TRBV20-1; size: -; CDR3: SAKINEQF
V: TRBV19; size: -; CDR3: ASSTRGGRAAETQY
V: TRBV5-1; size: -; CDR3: ASSLDREDSYEQY
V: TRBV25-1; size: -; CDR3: ASLGTEPYEQY
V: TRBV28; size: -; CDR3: ASVNRGTGLYEQY
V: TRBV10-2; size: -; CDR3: ASSGSSTGGFYEQY